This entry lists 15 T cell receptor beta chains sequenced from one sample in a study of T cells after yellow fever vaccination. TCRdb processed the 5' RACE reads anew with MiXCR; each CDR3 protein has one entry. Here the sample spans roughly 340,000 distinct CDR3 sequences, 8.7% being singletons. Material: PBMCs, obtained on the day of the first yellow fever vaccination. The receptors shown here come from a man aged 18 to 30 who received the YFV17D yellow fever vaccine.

DNA for the CDR3: TGCGCCAGCAGCCGATCGACAGGCCTACAGGCAGATACGCAGTATTTT. Protein sequence: CASSRSTGLQADTQYF. The rearrangement joins TRBV5-1 to TRBJ2-3, with D maybe TRBD1 (6 bases). The CDR3 contains 16 residues. V was trimmed by 4 bases and J by 4 bases, leaving 19 bases between them. Looked up from germline, CDR1 is SGHRS and CDR2 is YFSETQ.

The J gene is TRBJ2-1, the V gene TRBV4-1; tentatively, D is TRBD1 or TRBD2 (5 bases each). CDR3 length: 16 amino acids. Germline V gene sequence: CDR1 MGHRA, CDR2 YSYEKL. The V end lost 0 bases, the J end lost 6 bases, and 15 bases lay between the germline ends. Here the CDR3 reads CASSQDSRTGGNEQFF. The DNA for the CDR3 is TGCGCCAGCAGCCAAGACTCCAGGACTGGGGGCAATGAGCAGTTCTTC.

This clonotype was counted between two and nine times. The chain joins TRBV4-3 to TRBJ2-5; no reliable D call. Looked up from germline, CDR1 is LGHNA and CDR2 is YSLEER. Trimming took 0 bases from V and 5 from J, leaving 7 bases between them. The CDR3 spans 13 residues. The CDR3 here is CASSQEVRETQYF. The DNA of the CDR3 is TGCGCCAGCAGCCAAGAGGTGCGGGAGACCCAGTACTTC.

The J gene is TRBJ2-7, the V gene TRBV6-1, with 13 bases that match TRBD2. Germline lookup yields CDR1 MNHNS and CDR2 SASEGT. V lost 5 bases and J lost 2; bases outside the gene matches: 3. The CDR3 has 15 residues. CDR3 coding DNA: TGTGCCAGCAGTCCAGGACTAGCGGGGGCCTACGAGCAGTACTTC. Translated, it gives CASSPGLAGAYEQYF.

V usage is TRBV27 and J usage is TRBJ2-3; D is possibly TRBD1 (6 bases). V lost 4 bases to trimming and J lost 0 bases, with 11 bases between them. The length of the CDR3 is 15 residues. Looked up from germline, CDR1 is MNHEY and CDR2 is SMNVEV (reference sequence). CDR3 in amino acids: CASSSGTISTDTQYF. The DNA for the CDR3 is TGTGCCAGCAGTTCCGGGACAATTAGCACAGATACGCAGTATTTT.

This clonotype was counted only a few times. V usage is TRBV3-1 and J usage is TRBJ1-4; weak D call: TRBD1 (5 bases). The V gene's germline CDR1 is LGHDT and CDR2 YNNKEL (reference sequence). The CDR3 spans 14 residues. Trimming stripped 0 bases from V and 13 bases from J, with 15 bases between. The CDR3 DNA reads TGTGCCAGCAGCCAAGATGCCGGGGCCCGTAGACTGTTTTTT. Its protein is CASSQDAGARRLFF.

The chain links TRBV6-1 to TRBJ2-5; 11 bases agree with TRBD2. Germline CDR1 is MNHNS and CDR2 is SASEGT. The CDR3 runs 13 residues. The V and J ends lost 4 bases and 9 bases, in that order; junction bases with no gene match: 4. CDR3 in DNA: TGTGCCAGCAGTGGACTAGCGGGGAAGGCCCAGTACTTC. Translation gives CASSGLAGKAQYF.

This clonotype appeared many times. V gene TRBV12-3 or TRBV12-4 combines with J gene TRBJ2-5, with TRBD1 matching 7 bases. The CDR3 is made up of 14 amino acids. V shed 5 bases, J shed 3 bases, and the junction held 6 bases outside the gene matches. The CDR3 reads CASSLTGTEETQYF. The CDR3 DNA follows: TGTGCCAGCAGTCTAACCGGGACAGAAGAGACCCAGTACTTC.

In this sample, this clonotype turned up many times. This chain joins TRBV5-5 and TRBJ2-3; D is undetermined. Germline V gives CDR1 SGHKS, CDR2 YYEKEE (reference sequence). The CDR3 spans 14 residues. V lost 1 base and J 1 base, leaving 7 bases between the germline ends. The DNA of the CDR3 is TGTGCCAGCAGCTTGCGGCAGGGCACAGATACGCAGTATTTT. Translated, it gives CASSLRQGTDTQYF.

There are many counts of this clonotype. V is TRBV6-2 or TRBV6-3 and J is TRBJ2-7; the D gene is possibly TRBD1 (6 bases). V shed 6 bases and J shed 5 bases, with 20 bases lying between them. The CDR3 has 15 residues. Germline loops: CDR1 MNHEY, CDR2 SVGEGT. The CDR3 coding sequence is TGTGCCAGCAGCACAGGGTCGTGGCACTTGGACGAGCAGTACGTC. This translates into CASSTGSWHLDEQYV.

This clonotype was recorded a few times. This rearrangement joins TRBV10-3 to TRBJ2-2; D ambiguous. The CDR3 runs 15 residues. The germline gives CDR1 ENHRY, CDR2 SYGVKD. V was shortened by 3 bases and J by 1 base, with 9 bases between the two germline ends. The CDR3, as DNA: TGTGCCATCAGTGATTCAGCTAGGAACACCGGGGAGCTGTTTTTT. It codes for CAISDSARNTGELFF.

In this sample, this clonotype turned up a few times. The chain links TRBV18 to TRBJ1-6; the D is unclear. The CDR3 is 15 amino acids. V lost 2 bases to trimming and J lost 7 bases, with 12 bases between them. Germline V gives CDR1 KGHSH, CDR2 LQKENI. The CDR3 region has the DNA TGTGCCAGCTCACCAAACGGGATATCGAATTCACCCCTCCACTTT. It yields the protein CASSPNGISNSPLHF.

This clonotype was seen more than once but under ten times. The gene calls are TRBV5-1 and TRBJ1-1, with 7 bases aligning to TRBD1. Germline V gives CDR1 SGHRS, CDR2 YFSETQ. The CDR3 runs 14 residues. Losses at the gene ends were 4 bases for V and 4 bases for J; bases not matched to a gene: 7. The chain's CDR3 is CASSPGQKSTEAFF. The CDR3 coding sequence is TGCGCCAGCAGCCCGGGACAGAAATCCACTGAAGCTTTCTTT.

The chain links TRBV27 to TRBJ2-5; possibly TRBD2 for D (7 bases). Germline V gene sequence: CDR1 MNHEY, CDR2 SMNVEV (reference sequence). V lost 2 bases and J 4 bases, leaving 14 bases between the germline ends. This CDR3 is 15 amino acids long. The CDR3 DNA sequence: TGTGCCAGCAGTTTAAGGCAGGGGAGGGGAGAGACCCAGTACTTC. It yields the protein CASSLRQGRGETQYF.

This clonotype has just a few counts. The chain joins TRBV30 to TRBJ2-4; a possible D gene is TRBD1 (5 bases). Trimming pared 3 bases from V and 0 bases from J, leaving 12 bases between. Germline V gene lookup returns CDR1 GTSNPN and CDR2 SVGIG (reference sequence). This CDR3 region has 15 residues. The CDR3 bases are TGTGCCTGGAGGGAAAGGGGTTTAGCCAAAAACATTCAGTACTTC. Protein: CAWRERGLAKNIQYF.